The rows below give T cell receptor beta chains drawn from one sample of a study of T cells in Graves' hyperthyroidism and ophthalmopathy. TCRdb re-called the multiplex PCR reads through MiXCR, storing one row per CDR3 protein. The table includes about 560,000 distinct CDR3 sequences, around 17% detected once. The material sequenced was blood. The receptors were sampled from a woman in her late teens or twenties with Graves' hyperthyroidism. Both conserved end residues are part of each CDR3. A D gene is named only where the DNA matches it firmly. Clone size is stated in some rows and not others, as once, few, many or a class when expanded.

j_gene: TRBJ1-5
d_gene: TRBD1
abundance: many
v_gene: TRBV7-2
CDR3nt: TGTGCCAGCAGCTCCCAGGGGGGGCTCAATCAGCCCCAGCATTTT
CDR3aa: CASSSQGGLNQPQHF

j_gene: TRBJ2-3
d_gene: TRBD2
abundance: few
v_gene: TRBV20-1
CDR3nt: TGCAGTGCTAGAGATGGTGTTAGCGGGGACACAGATACGCAGTATTTT
CDR3aa: CSARDGVSGDTDTQYF

j_gene: TRBJ2-5
d_gene: TRBD2
abundance: many
v_gene: TRBV7-2
CDR3nt: TGTGCCAGCAGCAAGGGGAGTGGCGGGGGGGCCCAAGAGACCCAGTACTTC
CDR3aa: CASSKGSGGGAQETQYF

j_gene: TRBJ2-5
d_gene: TRBD1
abundance: -
v_gene: TRBV6-1
CDR3nt: TGTGCCACAATTACAGGGGTGTACCAAGAGACCCAGTACTTC
CDR3aa: CATITGVYQETQYF

j_gene: TRBJ2-2
d_gene: -
abundance: -
v_gene: TRBV2
CDR3nt: TGTGCCGCGGAGAACACCGGGGAGCTGTTTTTT
CDR3aa: CAAENTGELFF

j_gene: TRBJ2-7
d_gene: TRBD1
abundance: few
v_gene: TRBV5-1
CDR3nt: TGCGCCAGCAGCGGGGACAGACTCTCCTACGAGCAGTACTTC
CDR3aa: CASSGDRLSYEQYF

j_gene: TRBJ1-3
d_gene: -
abundance: -
v_gene: TRBV12-3/TRBV12-4
CDR3nt: TGTGCCAGCAGTACCCCCGGCCTGGTCGTATCCGGAAACACCATATATTTT
CDR3aa: CASSTPGLVVSGNTIYF

j_gene: TRBJ2-7
d_gene: TRBD2
abundance: many
v_gene: TRBV7-2
CDR3nt: TGTGCCAGCAGCTTATGGGCTAGCGGGAGGATCTACGAGCAGTACTTC
CDR3aa: CASSLWASGRIYEQYF

j_gene: TRBJ1-4
d_gene: -
abundance: few
v_gene: TRBV6-1
CDR3nt: TGTGCCAGCAGTGAAGGGGGAAATGAAAAACTGTTTTTT
CDR3aa: CASSEGGNEKLFF

j_gene: TRBJ1-1
d_gene: -
abundance: -
v_gene: TRBV14
CDR3nt: TGTGCCAGCAGCCAATATCAAGGGACGCTGAACACTGAAGCTTTCTTT
CDR3aa: CASSQYQGTLNTEAFF

j_gene: TRBJ1-5
d_gene: -
abundance: -
v_gene: TRBV20-1
CDR3nt: TGCAGTGCTAGAGATTACCGACGGGGGGCTCTTGATCAGCCCCAGCATTTT
CDR3aa: CSARDYRRGALDQPQHF

j_gene: TRBJ2-3
d_gene: -
abundance: many
v_gene: TRBV28
CDR3nt: TGTGCCTCCTCCGGGGCAGCAGATACGCAGTATTTT
CDR3aa: CASSGAADTQYF

j_gene: TRBJ2-1
d_gene: -
abundance: -
v_gene: TRBV2
CDR3nt: TGTGCCACCAAACGTTTGGGGGGCTACAATGAGCAGTTCTTC
CDR3aa: CATKRLGGYNEQFF

j_gene: TRBJ2-5
d_gene: -
abundance: -
v_gene: TRBV6-2/TRBV6-3
CDR3nt: TGTGCCAGCAGTTACTCGTTACTCCAAGAGACCCAGTACTTC
CDR3aa: CASSYSLLQETQYF

j_gene: TRBJ2-3
d_gene: TRBD2
abundance: few
v_gene: TRBV9
CDR3nt: TGTGCCAGCAGCGAGGGACTATTCAGCACAGATACGCAGTATTTT
CDR3aa: CASSEGLFSTDTQYF

j_gene: TRBJ2-1
d_gene: -
abundance: few
v_gene: TRBV12-3/TRBV12-4
CDR3nt: TGTGCCAGCAGTTTCCCCTCGACAGGCTCCTACAATGAGCAGTTCTTC
CDR3aa: CASSFPSTGSYNEQFF

j_gene: TRBJ1-2
d_gene: -
abundance: -
v_gene: TRBV20-1
CDR3nt: TGCAGTGCGCCTCGGGGGTACTATGGCTACACCTTC
CDR3aa: CSAPRGYYGYTF

j_gene: TRBJ2-3
d_gene: TRBD2
abundance: -
v_gene: TRBV11-2
CDR3nt: TGTGCCAGCAGCTTAGTGGGGGTTGGGACTAGTCAATTCAGCACAGATACGCAGTATTTT
CDR3aa: CASSLVGVGTSQFSTDTQYF

j_gene: TRBJ1-2
d_gene: -
abundance: many
v_gene: TRBV20-1
CDR3nt: TGCAGTGCTAGATTGAGAGGGAATACCCCTTACACCTTC
CDR3aa: CSARLRGNTPYTF

j_gene: TRBJ2-1
d_gene: TRBD2
abundance: -
v_gene: TRBV25-1
CDR3nt: TGTGCCAGCAGTGCCCTAGCGGGAGATCTCAATGAGCAGTTCTTC
CDR3aa: CASSALAGDLNEQFF

j_gene: TRBJ1-2
d_gene: -
abundance: -
v_gene: TRBV12-3/TRBV12-4
CDR3nt: TGTGCCAGCAGTTTGAACGGGAACTATGGCTACACCTTC
CDR3aa: CASSLNGNYGYTF

j_gene: TRBJ1-3
d_gene: TRBD1
abundance: -
v_gene: TRBV7-8
CDR3nt: TGTGCCAGCAGCTTAGTCGCTTCCAGGGGGCTTGGAAACACCATATATTTT
CDR3aa: CASSLVASRGLGNTIYF

j_gene: TRBJ2-3
d_gene: TRBD2
abundance: many
v_gene: TRBV5-1
CDR3nt: TGCGCCAGCAGCATGACTAGCGGGAGCACAGATACGCAGTATTTT
CDR3aa: CASSMTSGSTDTQYF

j_gene: TRBJ2-5
d_gene: TRBD2
abundance: -
v_gene: TRBV11-1
CDR3nt: TGTGCCAGCAGCTTAGGGGCGGGGGGTGTGGATGAGGCCCAGTACTTC
CDR3aa: CASSLGAGGVDEAQYF

j_gene: TRBJ2-1
d_gene: -
abundance: -
v_gene: TRBV18
CDR3nt: TGTGCCAGCTCACCAGTGAGAGGAAATGAGCAGTTCTTC
CDR3aa: CASSPVRGNEQFF

j_gene: TRBJ2-7
d_gene: -
abundance: -
v_gene: TRBV6-5
CDR3nt: TGTGCCAGCAGTTACTCCCCGCGGACAAATTCCTACGAGCAGTACTTC
CDR3aa: CASSYSPRTNSYEQYF

j_gene: TRBJ2-1
d_gene: -
abundance: few
v_gene: TRBV6-1
CDR3nt: TGTGCCAACAACCAGACTGCAGACAATGAGCAGTTCTTC
CDR3aa: CANNQTADNEQFF

j_gene: TRBJ1-1
d_gene: -
abundance: -
v_gene: TRBV2
CDR3nt: TGTGCCAGCAGCCAAAAGAAGCCCATGAACACTGAAGCTTTCTTT
CDR3aa: CASSQKKPMNTEAFF

j_gene: TRBJ2-5
d_gene: -
abundance: many
v_gene: TRBV11-2
CDR3nt: TGTGCCAGCAGTCGGACTGGGAAGTGGCCCCGCCAAGAGACCCAGTACTTC
CDR3aa: CASSRTGKWPRQETQYF

j_gene: TRBJ2-3
d_gene: TRBD1
abundance: -
v_gene: TRBV10-3
CDR3nt: TGTGCCATCACCGGGACAGGGGCCGCAGATACGCAGTATTTT
CDR3aa: CAITGTGAADTQYF

j_gene: TRBJ2-7
d_gene: TRBD2
abundance: -
v_gene: TRBV20-1
CDR3nt: TGCAGTGCTTACTCCCTTCTAGCGGGAGGTCATATCTACGAGCAGTACTTC
CDR3aa: CSAYSLLAGGHIYEQYF

j_gene: TRBJ1-5
d_gene: -
abundance: few
v_gene: TRBV7-2
CDR3nt: TGTGCCAGCAGCTGGACAGATCAGCCCCAGCATTTT
CDR3aa: CASSWTDQPQHF

j_gene: TRBJ2-1
d_gene: -
abundance: few
v_gene: TRBV24-1
CDR3nt: TGTGCCACCAGTTCGGGCAATGAGCAGTTCTTC
CDR3aa: CATSSGNEQFF

j_gene: TRBJ1-1
d_gene: -
abundance: many
v_gene: TRBV5-1
CDR3nt: TGCGCCAGCAGCTTGGTCCCGCCGAACACTGAAGCTTTCTTT
CDR3aa: CASSLVPPNTEAFF

j_gene: TRBJ2-7
d_gene: -
abundance: many
v_gene: TRBV29-1
CDR3nt: TGCAGCGCAACGGACAAAAGCTCCTACGAGCAGTACTTC
CDR3aa: CSATDKSSYEQYF

j_gene: TRBJ2-7
d_gene: -
abundance: few
v_gene: TRBV7-2
CDR3nt: TGTGCCAGCAACTACATTGGCCAGGACTACGAGCAGTACTTC
CDR3aa: CASNYIGQDYEQYF

j_gene: TRBJ1-2
d_gene: -
abundance: -
v_gene: TRBV16
CDR3nt: TGTGCCAGCAGCCAATCTCGTCATGGCTACACCTTC
CDR3aa: CASSQSRHGYTF

j_gene: TRBJ2-1
d_gene: TRBD2
abundance: many
v_gene: TRBV5-8
CDR3nt: TGTGCCAGCAGCTCAAGAGCGGGAGAGCAGTTCTTC
CDR3aa: CASSSRAGEQFF

j_gene: TRBJ1-3
d_gene: -
abundance: few
v_gene: TRBV6-1
CDR3nt: TGTGCCAGCAGAGACGGAGACTCTGGAAACACCATATATTTT
CDR3aa: CASRDGDSGNTIYF

j_gene: TRBJ1-2
d_gene: -
abundance: -
v_gene: TRBV20-1
CDR3nt: TGCAGTGCTAGAGATCTCCAAGCAGCTAACTATGGCTACACCTTC
CDR3aa: CSARDLQAANYGYTF

j_gene: TRBJ1-1
d_gene: -
abundance: few
v_gene: TRBV9
CDR3nt: TGTGCCAGCAGCCCATACGACAGGATCGGCACTGAAGCTTTCTTT
CDR3aa: CASSPYDRIGTEAFF

j_gene: TRBJ2-3
d_gene: -
abundance: many
v_gene: TRBV11-3
CDR3nt: TGTGCCAGCAGCTTAGAGAGTGGGGCGGATACGCAGTATTTT
CDR3aa: CASSLESGADTQYF

j_gene: TRBJ2-7
d_gene: TRBD1
abundance: few
v_gene: TRBV7-9
CDR3nt: TGTGCCAGCAGCGGGAAAGGTGACAGGGTCTCCGAGCAGTACTTC
CDR3aa: CASSGKGDRVSEQYF

j_gene: TRBJ1-5
d_gene: -
abundance: few
v_gene: TRBV6-2/TRBV6-3
CDR3nt: TGTGCCAGCCGACCCGTTGACGGTGCCTGGCCCCAGCATTTT
CDR3aa: CASRPVDGAWPQHF

j_gene: TRBJ1-3
d_gene: -
abundance: many
v_gene: TRBV20-1
CDR3nt: TGCAGTGCTCCCTCCGCTGGAAACACCATATATTTT
CDR3aa: CSAPSAGNTIYF

j_gene: TRBJ2-1
d_gene: TRBD1
abundance: many
v_gene: TRBV20-1
CDR3nt: TGCAGTGCTAGAGAGACACGACAGGGGGGATATGAGCAGTTCTTC
CDR3aa: CSARETRQGGYEQFF

j_gene: TRBJ1-5
d_gene: TRBD1
abundance: many
v_gene: TRBV7-2
CDR3nt: TGTGCCAGCAGCTTAGCGGTACAGGGGGGACAGCCCCAGCATTTT
CDR3aa: CASSLAVQGGQPQHF

j_gene: TRBJ2-2
d_gene: -
abundance: -
v_gene: TRBV20-1
CDR3nt: TGCAGTGCCAGCGGTTCAGGGGCGAACACCGGGGAGCTGTTTTTT
CDR3aa: CSASGSGANTGELFF

j_gene: TRBJ2-1
d_gene: -
abundance: -
v_gene: TRBV12-3/TRBV12-4
CDR3nt: TGTGCCAGCAGACCTAACCAGCGGGCCTTGAATGAGCAGTTCTTC
CDR3aa: CASRPNQRALNEQFF

j_gene: TRBJ1-5
d_gene: TRBD1
abundance: few
v_gene: TRBV2
CDR3nt: TGTGCCAGCAGAGCTGACGGGACAGGGAATAATCAGCCCCAGCATTTT
CDR3aa: CASRADGTGNNQPQHF

j_gene: TRBJ2-7
d_gene: -
abundance: few
v_gene: TRBV27
CDR3nt: TGTGCCAGCAGCCGACCGGGACGCCGAGAGCAGTACTTC
CDR3aa: CASSRPGRREQYF

j_gene: TRBJ2-7
d_gene: TRBD2
abundance: many
v_gene: TRBV5-1
CDR3nt: TGCGCCAGCAGCTACGGGACTAGCGGGATCCTCCCCTACGAGCAGTACTTC
CDR3aa: CASSYGTSGILPYEQYF

j_gene: TRBJ2-1
d_gene: -
abundance: -
v_gene: TRBV12-3/TRBV12-4
CDR3nt: TGTGCCAGCAGTAGTCCGTCAGGCGAGCAGTTCTTC
CDR3aa: CASSSPSGEQFF

j_gene: TRBJ2-4
d_gene: TRBD1
abundance: many
v_gene: TRBV6-1
CDR3nt: TGTGCCAGCAGTGAAGGACAGGGGGCTGTAAACATTCAGTACTTC
CDR3aa: CASSEGQGAVNIQYF

j_gene: TRBJ2-7
d_gene: TRBD2
abundance: few
v_gene: TRBV24-1
CDR3nt: TGTGCCACCAGTGCCAGGACTAGCAGGGACGAGCAGTACTTC
CDR3aa: CATSARTSRDEQYF

j_gene: TRBJ2-7
d_gene: TRBD2
abundance: many
v_gene: TRBV28
CDR3nt: TGTGCCAGCAGTTTTCGGGGGGACGAGCAGTACTTC
CDR3aa: CASSFRGDEQYF

j_gene: TRBJ1-1
d_gene: -
abundance: many
v_gene: TRBV11-1
CDR3nt: TGTGCCAGCAGCTTAAATAGGCAAAATCGGGACACTGAAGCTTTCTTT
CDR3aa: CASSLNRQNRDTEAFF

j_gene: TRBJ1-2
d_gene: TRBD1
abundance: -
v_gene: TRBV6-1
CDR3nt: TGTGCCAGCAGGCTTCAGGGGGCGCCTGGCTATGGCTACACCTTC
CDR3aa: CASRLQGAPGYGYTF

j_gene: TRBJ1-4
d_gene: -
abundance: few
v_gene: TRBV20-1
CDR3nt: TGCAGTGCTCCCACGGGGGGTGATCGAGAAAAACTGTTTTTT
CDR3aa: CSAPTGGDREKLFF